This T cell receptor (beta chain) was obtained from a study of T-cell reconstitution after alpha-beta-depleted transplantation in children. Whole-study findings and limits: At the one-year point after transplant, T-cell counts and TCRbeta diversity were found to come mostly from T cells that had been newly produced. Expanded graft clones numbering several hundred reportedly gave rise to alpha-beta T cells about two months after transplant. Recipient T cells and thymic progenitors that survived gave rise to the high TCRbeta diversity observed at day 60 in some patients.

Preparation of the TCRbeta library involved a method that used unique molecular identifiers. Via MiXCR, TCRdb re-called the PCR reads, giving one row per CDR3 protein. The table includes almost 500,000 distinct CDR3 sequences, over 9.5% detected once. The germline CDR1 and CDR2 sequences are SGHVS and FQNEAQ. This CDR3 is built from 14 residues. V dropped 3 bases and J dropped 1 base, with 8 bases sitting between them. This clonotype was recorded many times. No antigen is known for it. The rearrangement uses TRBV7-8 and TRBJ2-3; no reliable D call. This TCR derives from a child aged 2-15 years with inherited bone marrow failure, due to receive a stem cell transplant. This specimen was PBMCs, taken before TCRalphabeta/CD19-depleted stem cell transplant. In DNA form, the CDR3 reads TGTGCCAGCAGCTTCCGGGCCGGCACAGATACGCAGTATTTT. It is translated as CASSFRAGTDTQYF.